The rows below give T cell receptor beta chains drawn from one sample of a study of shared clonotypes between healthy human individuals. Libraries were prepared by immunoSEQ multiplex PCR; TCRdb keeps only in-frame clonotypes and omits some of them. The sample records some 680,000 clones, around 78% being singletons. The sample consisted of memory CD4+ T cells sorted from blood. These receptors were taken from a woman in her twenties or thirties in good health. Both conserved end residues are part of each CDR3. D genes are given only for firm matches. Not all rows give a size; the values are once, few, many and, for expanded clones, a class.

cdr3_nt cdr3_aa j_call clone_size v_call d_call
TGTGCCAGCACCACTCTACAGGAAGCTGGCTACACCTTC CASTTLQEAGYTF TRBJ1-2 . TRBV6-6 .
TGTGCCAGTAGTCTTCAAACAGCGTACAATGAGCAGTTCTTC CASSLQTAYNEQFF TRBJ2-1 few TRBV19 .
TGTGCCAGTAGTAGATCTAGACAGGGGGCTGGGAATCAGCCCCAGCATTTT CASSRSRQGAGNQPQHF TRBJ1-5 . TRBV19 TRBD1
TGCAGCGAGATCCGGGACAGTTACTACGAGCAGTACTTC CSEIRDSYYEQYF TRBJ2-7 . TRBV29-1 TRBD1
TGTGCCAGCAGTGAATCTATGGTATCCTACGAGCAGTACTTC CASSESMVSYEQYF TRBJ2-7 many TRBV25-1 .
TGTGCCAGCAAAGGCGGGGACACCGGGAACACTGAAGCTTTCTTT CASKGGDTGNTEAFF TRBJ1-1 . TRBV6-1 .
TGCGCCAGCAGCCCGACAGGGGTCACCGGGGAGCTGTTTTTT CASSPTGVTGELFF TRBJ2-2 once TRBV5-1 TRBD1
TGTGCCTGTAGCAACTCCCGGGGACACGTCAATCAGCCCCAGCATTTT CACSNSRGHVNQPQHF TRBJ1-5 . TRBV30 .
TGTGCCAGCAGCCAAGCCTGGACAGGGGGCACTGAAGCTTTCTTT CASSQAWTGGTEAFF TRBJ1-1 few TRBV4-2 TRBD1
TGTGCCAGCACCCGGAGGGGACAGGATTCCTACGAGCAGTACTTC CASTRRGQDSYEQYF TRBJ2-7 . TRBV6-1 TRBD1
TGCGCCAGCAGTCGCACCACCCTGAGACAGGGGGAGACCCAGTACTTC CASSRTTLRQGETQYF TRBJ2-5 . TRBV10-2 TRBD1
TGTGCCACTCGAAGGACAGGGACAAACTACGAGCAGTACTTC CATRRTGTNYEQYF TRBJ2-7 . TRBV19 TRBD1
TGTGCCAGCTCACCGATTGAGGGGGCCCAGTACTTC CASSPIEGAQYF TRBJ2-5 . TRBV18 .
TGTGCCAGCAGCACCCCTCCCTACGAGCAGTACTTC CASSTPPYEQYF TRBJ2-7 . TRBV14 .
TGCGCCAGCAGTCAACTATACAGAGGGTACACTGAAGCTTTCTTT CASSQLYRGYTEAFF TRBJ1-1 . TRBV5-1 .
TGTGCCAGCAGCCCCGCTCGGCAAGAGACCCAGTACTTC CASSPARQETQYF TRBJ2-5 few TRBV7-3 .
TGTGCCAGCAGCTTAACGGGCGGACTAGCGGGAACACACAATGAGCAGTTCTTC CASSLTGGLAGTHNEQFF TRBJ2-1 . TRBV7-3 TRBD2
TGTGCCAGCGCGGGGCACACAACCTACGAGCAGTACTTC CASAGHTTYEQYF TRBJ2-7 . TRBV28 .
TGTGCCAGTAGTATCCGGACTAGCGGGAGTGGGACCTACAATGAGCAGTTCTTC CASSIRTSGSGTYNEQFF TRBJ2-1 once TRBV19 TRBD2
TGTGCCACCCGGCCCCTTACAGGGGATAATGAAAAACTGTTTTTT CATRPLTGDNEKLFF TRBJ1-4 . TRBV19 TRBD1
TGTGCCAGCAGTTCCCCGACGTGGTCTAGGGCCGGCTACACCTTC CASSSPTWSRAGYTF TRBJ1-2 . TRBV6-6 .
TGTGCCAGCAGTCCCTGGACTGAAAACATTCAGTACTTC CASSPWTENIQYF TRBJ2-4 . TRBV6-5 .
TGTGCCAGCAGCAAAGGTAGGGTTGAGGATCGTCAGCCCCAGCATTTT CASSKGRVEDRQPQHF TRBJ1-5 . TRBV21-1 .
TGTGCCAGCTCACTTACACAGGGGGCTGAAGCTTTCTTT CASSLTQGAEAFF TRBJ1-1 few TRBV18 TRBD1
TGTGCCAGCGGGGTAGGGAAAGAGACCCAGTACTTC CASGVGKETQYF TRBJ2-5 few TRBV2 .
TGCGCCAGCAGCCAAGAACTAACGGGTGGCTACACCTTC CASSQELTGGYTF TRBJ1-2 . TRBV4-1 .
TGTGCCAGCAGTGAATTGGGAGAGCTCACAGATACGCAGTATTTT CASSELGELTDTQYF TRBJ2-3 . TRBV25-1 .
TGTGCCAGCAGTTTATCAGGGTTTGCTAACTATGGCTACACCTTC CASSLSGFANYGYTF TRBJ1-2 . TRBV28 .
TGTGCCAGCAGTTCCCAGAATCAGCCCCAGCATTTT CASSSQNQPQHF TRBJ1-5 . TRBV28 .
TGTGCCAGCAGCTTGCGGGAGGGCCGCGAGCAGTACTTC CASSLREGREQYF TRBJ2-7 once TRBV11-1 TRBD2
TGTGCCAGTACGGCAACTAGCGGGATGAGGGAGCAGTACTTC CASTATSGMREQYF TRBJ2-7 . TRBV19 TRBD2
TGCGCCAGCAGCAGTACCATTGCGGGATATGGCTACACCTTC CASSSTIAGYGYTF TRBJ1-2 . TRBV5-1 .
TGTGCCAGCAGCTTAAGGGACAGGGGGGACTATGGCTACACCTTC CASSLRDRGDYGYTF TRBJ1-2 few TRBV7-8 TRBD1
TGTGCCAGCAGCTACTCCCGAAACTATGGCTACACCTTC CASSYSRNYGYTF TRBJ1-2 . TRBV6-5 .
TGTGCCAGCTCCCCAGGTAGCACAGATACGCAGTATTTT CASSPGSTDTQYF TRBJ2-3 . TRBV18 .
TGTGCCAGCTCACCGGGGCGGGAGAACTCCTACGAGCAGTACTTC CASSPGRENSYEQYF TRBJ2-7 . TRBV18 TRBD2
TGTGCCAGCAGTTACCAGGCTAATGAAAAACTGTTTTTT CASSYQANEKLFF TRBJ1-4 . TRBV6-6 .
TGTGCCAGCAGCGAAGGACTAGCGTCCTACGAGCAGTACTTC CASSEGLASYEQYF TRBJ2-7 . TRBV9 TRBD2
TGCGCCAGCAGCTTTCTCCCCGGGACCCCGGGGGGGGAGACCCAGTACTTC CASSFLPGTPGGETQYF TRBJ2-5 . TRBV5-1 TRBD2
TGTGCCAGCAGCCAAGACTTGGGGACTTTCAATGAGCAGTTCTTC CASSQDLGTFNEQFF TRBJ2-1 . TRBV11-3 .
TGTGCCAGCAGTTCCTCGGGGCCCTTATCCTACGAGCAGTACTTC CASSSSGPLSYEQYF TRBJ2-7 . TRBV27 .
TGTGCCACCTTAGAGAACAGTAGCAATCAGCCCCAGCATTTT CATLENSSNQPQHF TRBJ1-5 once TRBV28 .
TGTGCCTGGAGGAAAATTACTAGCGACACCGGGGAGCTGTTTTTT CAWRKITSDTGELFF TRBJ2-2 . TRBV30 TRBD2